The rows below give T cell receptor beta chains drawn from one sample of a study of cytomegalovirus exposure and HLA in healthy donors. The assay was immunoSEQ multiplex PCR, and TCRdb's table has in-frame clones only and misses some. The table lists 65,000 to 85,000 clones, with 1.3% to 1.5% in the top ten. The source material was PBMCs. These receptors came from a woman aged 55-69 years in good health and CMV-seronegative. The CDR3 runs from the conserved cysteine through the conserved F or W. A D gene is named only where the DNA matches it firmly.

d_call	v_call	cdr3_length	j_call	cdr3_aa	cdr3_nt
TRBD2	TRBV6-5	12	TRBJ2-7	CASSGLAYEQYF	TGTGCCAGCAGTGGACTAGCCTACGAGCAGTACTTC
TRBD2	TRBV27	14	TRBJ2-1	CASSLLAGGPEQFF	TGTGCCAGCAGTTTACTAGCGGGAGGGCCGGAGCAGTTCTTC
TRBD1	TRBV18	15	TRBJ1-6	CASSPGQGANSPLHF	TGTGCCAGCTCACCCGGACAGGGGGCGAATTCACCCCTCCACTTT
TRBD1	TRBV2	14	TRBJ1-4	CASRPTGVNEKLFF	TGTGCCAGCAGGCCGACAGGGGTGAATGAAAAACTGTTTTTT
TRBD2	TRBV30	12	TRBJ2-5	CARGGIGETQYF	TGTGCCCGGGGGGGGATTGGAGAGACCCAGTACTTC
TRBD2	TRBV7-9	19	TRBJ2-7	CASSPARIGLAGNTYEQYF	TGTGCCAGCAGCCCTGCGAGAATAGGACTAGCGGGAAACACTTACGAGCAGTACTTC
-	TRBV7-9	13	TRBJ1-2	CASSRSGMEGYTF	TGTGCCAGCAGCCGCTCCGGGATGGAGGGCTACACCTTC
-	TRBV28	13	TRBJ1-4	CTIRAPTTGKLFF	TGCACTATAAGGGCCCCCACTACAGGGAAACTGTTTTTT
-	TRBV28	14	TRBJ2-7	CASSPGHRVHEQYF	TGTGCCAGCAGCCCGGGACACCGAGTCCACGAGCAGTACTTC
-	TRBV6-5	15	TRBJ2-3	CASSYSGRSTDTQYF	TGTGCCAGCAGTTACTCGGGCAGAAGCACAGATACGCAGTATTTT
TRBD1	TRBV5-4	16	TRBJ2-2	CASSRGGSTNTGELFF	TGTGCCAGCAGCCGAGGGGGCTCCACTAACACCGGGGAGCTGTTTTTT
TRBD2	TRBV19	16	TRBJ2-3	CASSGHLAGGPDTQYF	TGTGCCAGTAGTGGACATCTAGCGGGAGGGCCAGATACGCAGTATTTT
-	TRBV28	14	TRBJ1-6	CASSLVEYNSPLHF	TGTGCCAGCAGTTTGGTAGAGTATAATTCACCCCTCCACTTT
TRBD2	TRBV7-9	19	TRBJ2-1	CASSLRFSGTSGSVHEQFF	TGTGCCAGCAGCTTAAGATTTTCCGGGACTAGCGGGAGTGTCCATGAGCAGTTCTTC
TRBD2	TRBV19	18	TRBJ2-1	CASSIVHIAGAGNNEQFF	TGTGCCAGTAGTATAGTGCATATAGCGGGAGCGGGCAACAATGAGCAGTTCTTC
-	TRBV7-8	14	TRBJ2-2	CASSLQGMDGELFF	TGTGCCAGCAGCTTACAGGGGATGGACGGGGAGCTGTTTTTT
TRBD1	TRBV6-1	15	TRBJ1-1	CASSDRGARDTEAFF	TGTGCCAGCAGTGACAGGGGGGCTCGGGACACTGAAGCTTTCTTT
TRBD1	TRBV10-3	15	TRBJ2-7	CAISEWGQGAGEQYF	TGTGCCATCAGTGAGTGGGGACAGGGGGCGGGAGAGCAGTACTTC
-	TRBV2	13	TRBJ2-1	CASSGQGWDEQFF	TGTGCCAGCAGTGGGCAGGGGTGGGATGAGCAGTTCTTC
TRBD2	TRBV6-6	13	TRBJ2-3	CASGGRGTDTQYF	TGTGCCAGCGGCGGGAGAGGAACAGATACGCAGTATTTT
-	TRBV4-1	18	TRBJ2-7	CASSQASSSRDITYEQYF	TGCGCCAGCAGCCAAGCGAGCTCGTCCAGGGATATCACCTACGAGCAGTACTTC
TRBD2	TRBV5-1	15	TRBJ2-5	CASSLPLAGGETQYF	TGCGCCAGCAGCTTACCTCTAGCGGGGGGGGAGACCCAGTACTTC
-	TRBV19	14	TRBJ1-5	CATAMGYSNQPQHF	TGTGCCACTGCAATGGGCTATAGCAATCAGCCCCAGCATTTT
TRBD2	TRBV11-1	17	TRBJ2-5	CASSYRKGLAGEETQYF	TGTGCCAGCAGCTACCGAAAGGGACTAGCGGGAGAAGAGACCCAGTACTTC
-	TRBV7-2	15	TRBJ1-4	CASSLYTSLSEKLFF	TGTGCCAGCAGCTTATATACCTCCCTGAGTGAAAAACTGTTTTTT
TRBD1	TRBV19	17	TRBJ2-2	CASNLRDRGLRAGELFF	TGTGCCAGTAACCTAAGGGACAGGGGGCTTAGGGCCGGGGAGCTGTTTTTT
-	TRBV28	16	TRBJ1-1	CASSTRGGRPSTEAFF	TGTGCCAGCAGTACCAGGGGCGGCAGACCCAGCACTGAAGCTTTCTTT
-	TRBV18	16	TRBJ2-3	CASSPLPGTHTDTQYF	TGTGCCAGCTCACCACTTCCGGGAACCCACACAGATACGCAGTATTTT
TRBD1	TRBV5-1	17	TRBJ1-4	CASSLSPGTGVNEKLFF	TGCGCCAGCAGCTTAAGTCCCGGGACAGGGGTTAATGAAAAACTGTTTTTT
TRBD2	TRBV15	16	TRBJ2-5	CATSRDGGRAGETQYF	TGTGCCACCAGCAGAGATGGCGGGAGGGCCGGGGAGACCCAGTACTTC
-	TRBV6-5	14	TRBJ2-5	CASSYQLGQETQYF	TGTGCCAGCAGTTACCAACTTGGTCAAGAGACCCAGTACTTC
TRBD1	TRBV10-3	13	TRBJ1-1	CAIRTGTGTEAFF	TGTGCCATCAGGACCGGGACAGGGACCGAAGCTTTCTTT
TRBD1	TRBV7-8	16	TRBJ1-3	CASSALATGSGNTIYF	TGTGCCAGCAGCGCGCTTGCGACAGGGTCGGGAAACACCATATATTTT
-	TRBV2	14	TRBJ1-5	CASSEEHGNQPQHF	TGTGCCAGCAGTGAAGAACACGGCAATCAGCCCCAGCATTTT
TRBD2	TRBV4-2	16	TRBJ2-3	CASSLPFSGSTDTQYF	TGTGCCAGCAGCCTCCCCTTTAGCGGGTCCACAGATACGCAGTATTTT
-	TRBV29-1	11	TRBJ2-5	CSVSPSETQYF	TGCAGCGTTTCCCCCTCCGAGACCCAGTACTTC
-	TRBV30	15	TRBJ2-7	CAWSAKSSVSYEQYF	TGTGCCTGGAGTGCCAAATCTAGCGTCTCCTACGAGCAGTACTTC
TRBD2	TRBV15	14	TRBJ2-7	CATWFMGLHYEQYF	TGTGCCACATGGTTCATGGGACTACACTACGAGCAGTACTTC
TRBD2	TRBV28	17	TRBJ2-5	CASSSPRGTSPSETQYF	TGTGCCAGCAGTTCCCCCCGGGGGACTAGCCCGAGTGAGACCCAGTACTTC
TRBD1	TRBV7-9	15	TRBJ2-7	CASSPGQGAVNEQYF	TGTGCCAGCAGCCCTGGACAGGGGGCGGTCAACGAGCAGTACTTC
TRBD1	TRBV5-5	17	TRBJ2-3	CASSSITGGISTDTQYF	TGTGCCAGCAGCTCAATTACAGGGGGCATTAGCACAGATACGCAGTATTTT
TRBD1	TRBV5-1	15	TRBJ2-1	CASRFGTGGFNEQFF	TGCGCCAGCAGGTTCGGGACAGGGGGTTTCAATGAGCAGTTCTTC
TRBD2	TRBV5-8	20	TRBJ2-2	CASASSSSGRGLSNTGELFF	TGTGCCAGCGCTTCTTCCTCTAGCGGGAGGGGTTTATCGAACACCGGGGAGCTGTTTTTT
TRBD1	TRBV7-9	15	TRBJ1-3	CASSLGGDRGNTIYF	TGTGCCAGCAGCTTAGGAGGGGACAGAGGAAACACCATATATTTT
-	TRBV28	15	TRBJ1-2	CASQTTGTAGLGYTF	TGTGCCAGCCAGACCACAGGGACGGCCGGGCTGGGCTACACCTTC
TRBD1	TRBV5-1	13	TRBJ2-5	CASSPTGVETQYF	TGCGCCAGCAGCCCCACAGGGGTAGAGACCCAGTACTTC
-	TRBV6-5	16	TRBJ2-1	CASSYSRQSSYNEQFF	TGTGCCAGCAGTTACTCCAGACAGAGCTCCTACAATGAGCAGTTCTTC
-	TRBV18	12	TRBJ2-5	CASSPQGVEQYF	TGTGCCAGCTCACCACAGGGGGTTGAGCAGTACTTC